The clone carrying this T cell receptor beta chain came up a few times. One end of the junction fails to match germline, which may point to a read error. The length of the CDR3 is 14 residues. Germline lookup yields CDR1 SSHAT and CDR2 FNYEAQ (reference sequence). This record belongs to a study of radiotherapy plus CTLA-4 blockade in lung cancer. Background on the study: Objective responses were recorded in over 15% of patients, with disease control recorded in 25% to 40%.

Method: immunoSEQ multiplex PCR; TCRdb's copy keeps in-frame clones and lacks some. The sample has 100,000 or so clones; about four fifths are singletons. The receptor comes from a human donor with non-small cell lung cancer that progressed on radiotherapy plus ipilimumab. This rearrangement joins TRBV7-7 to TRBJ2-5; D is unclear. The sequencing used peripheral blood, collected from a patient treated with radiotherapy plus ipilimumab. The chain's CDR3 is CASSLESRQETQYF. CDR3 coding DNA: TGTGCTAGCAGCTTAGAATCTAGACAAGAGACCCAGTACTTC. Based on the CDR3 plus reference TRBV7-7 and TRBJ2-5, the full variable domain is GAGVSQSPRYKVTKRGQDVTLRCDPISSHATLYWYQQALGQGPEFLTYFNYEAQPDKSGLPSDRFSAERPEGSISTLTIQRTEQRDSAMYRCASSLESRQETQYFGPGTRLLVL.